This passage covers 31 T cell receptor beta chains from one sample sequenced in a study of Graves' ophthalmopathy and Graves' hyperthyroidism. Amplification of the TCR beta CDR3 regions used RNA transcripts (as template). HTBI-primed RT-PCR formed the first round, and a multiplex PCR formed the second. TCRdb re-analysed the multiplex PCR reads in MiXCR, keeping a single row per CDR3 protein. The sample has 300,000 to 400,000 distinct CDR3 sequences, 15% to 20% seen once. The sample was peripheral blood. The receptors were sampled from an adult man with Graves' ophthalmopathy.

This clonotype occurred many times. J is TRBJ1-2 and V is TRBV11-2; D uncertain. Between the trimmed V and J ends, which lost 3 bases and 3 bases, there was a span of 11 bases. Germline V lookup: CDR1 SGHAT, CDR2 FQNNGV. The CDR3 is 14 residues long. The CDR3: CASSFNREDYGYTF. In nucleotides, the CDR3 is TGTGCCAGCAGCTTCAATAGGGAGGACTATGGCTACACCTTC.

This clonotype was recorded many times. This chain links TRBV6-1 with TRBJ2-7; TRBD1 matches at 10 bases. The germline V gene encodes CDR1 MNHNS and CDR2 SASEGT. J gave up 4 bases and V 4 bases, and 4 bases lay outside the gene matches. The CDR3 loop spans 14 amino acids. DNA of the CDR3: TGTGCCAGCAGTGCGGACAGGGGGAGGTACGAGCAGTACTTC. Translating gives CASSADRGRYEQYF.

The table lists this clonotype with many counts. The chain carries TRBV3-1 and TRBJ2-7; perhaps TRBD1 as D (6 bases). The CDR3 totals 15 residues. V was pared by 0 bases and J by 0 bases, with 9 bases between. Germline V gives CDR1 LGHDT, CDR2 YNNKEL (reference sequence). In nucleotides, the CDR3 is TGTGCCAGCAGCCAAGATCAGGGGTACTCCTACGAGCAGTACTTC. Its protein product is CASSQDQGYSYEQYF.

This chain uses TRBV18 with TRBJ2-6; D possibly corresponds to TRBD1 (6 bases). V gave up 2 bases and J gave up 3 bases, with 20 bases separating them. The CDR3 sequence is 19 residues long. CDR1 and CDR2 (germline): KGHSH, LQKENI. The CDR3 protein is CASSPTALFDRSGANVLTF. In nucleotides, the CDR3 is TGTGCCAGCTCACCAACTGCACTATTCGACAGGAGTGGGGCCAACGTCCTGACTTTC.

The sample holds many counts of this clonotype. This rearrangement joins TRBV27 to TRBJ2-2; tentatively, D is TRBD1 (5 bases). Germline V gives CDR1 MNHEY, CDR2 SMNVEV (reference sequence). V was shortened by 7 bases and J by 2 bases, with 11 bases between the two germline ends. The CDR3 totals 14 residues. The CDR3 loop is CASTRWGNTGELFF. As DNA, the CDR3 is TGTGCCAGCACCAGGTGGGGCAACACCGGGGAGCTGTTTTTT.

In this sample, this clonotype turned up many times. The CDR3 reads CASSSGTGAAEQYF. The CDR3 DNA reads as TGTGCCAGCAGTTCCGGGACAGGGGCGGCCGAGCAGTACTTC. The rearrangement joins TRBV6-2 or TRBV6-3 to TRBJ2-7, with 10 bases fitting TRBD1. The CDR3 has 14 residues. With V trimmed by 4 bases and J by 6 bases, 6 bases remained unmatched. The germline V gene encodes CDR1 MNHEY and CDR2 SVGEGT.

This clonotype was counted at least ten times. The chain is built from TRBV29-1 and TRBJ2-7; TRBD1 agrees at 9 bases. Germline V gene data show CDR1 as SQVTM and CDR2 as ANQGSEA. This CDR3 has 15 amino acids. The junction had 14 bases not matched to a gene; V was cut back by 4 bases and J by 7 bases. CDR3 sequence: CSVASPTGGSREQYF. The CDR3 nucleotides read TGCAGCGTTGCGTCCCCGACAGGGGGATCACGGGAGCAGTACTTC.

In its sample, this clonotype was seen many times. For the CDR3, the DNA is TGCAGTGCTAGGTCGGGCACGGGGGGAGCCTACGAGCAGTACTTC. Protein product: CSARSGTGGAYEQYF. The chain combines TRBV20-1 with TRBJ2-7; the match to TRBD2 covers 7 bases. Germline lookup yields CDR1 DFQATT and CDR2 SNEGSKA (reference sequence). J gave up 2 bases and V 3 bases, and 10 bases lay outside the gene matches. This CDR3 has 15 amino acids.

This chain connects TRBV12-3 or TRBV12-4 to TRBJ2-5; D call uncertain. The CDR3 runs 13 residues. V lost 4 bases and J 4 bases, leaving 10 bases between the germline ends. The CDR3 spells CASSSVVTETQYF. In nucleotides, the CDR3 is TGTGCCAGCAGTTCGGTAGTGACAGAGACCCAGTACTTC.

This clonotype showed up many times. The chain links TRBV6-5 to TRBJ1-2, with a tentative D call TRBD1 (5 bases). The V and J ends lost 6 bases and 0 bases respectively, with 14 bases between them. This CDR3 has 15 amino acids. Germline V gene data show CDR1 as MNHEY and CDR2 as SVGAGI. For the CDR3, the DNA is TGTGCCAGCAGATCGACCGGGACGACTAACTATGGCTACACCTTC. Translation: CASRSTGTTNYGYTF.

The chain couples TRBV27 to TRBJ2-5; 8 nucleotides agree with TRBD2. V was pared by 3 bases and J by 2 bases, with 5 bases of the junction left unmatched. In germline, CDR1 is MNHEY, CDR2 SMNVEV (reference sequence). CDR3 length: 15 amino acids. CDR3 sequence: CASSLTGLVQETQYF. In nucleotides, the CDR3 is TGTGCCAGCAGTTTGACGGGACTAGTTCAAGAGACCCAGTACTTC.

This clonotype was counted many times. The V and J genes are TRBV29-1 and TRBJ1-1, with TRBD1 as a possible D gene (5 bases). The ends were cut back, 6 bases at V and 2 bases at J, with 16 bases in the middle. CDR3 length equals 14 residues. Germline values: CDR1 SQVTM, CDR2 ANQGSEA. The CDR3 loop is CSVARPGTNTEAFF. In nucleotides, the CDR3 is TGCAGCGTAGCGCGGCCAGGGACCAACACTGAAGCTTTCTTT.

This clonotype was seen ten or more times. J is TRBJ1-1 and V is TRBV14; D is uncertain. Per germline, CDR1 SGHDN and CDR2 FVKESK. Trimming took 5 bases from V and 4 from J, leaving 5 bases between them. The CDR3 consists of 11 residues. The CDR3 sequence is CASSYSTEAFF. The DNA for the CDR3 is TGTGCCAGCAGCTACTCCACTGAAGCTTTCTTT.

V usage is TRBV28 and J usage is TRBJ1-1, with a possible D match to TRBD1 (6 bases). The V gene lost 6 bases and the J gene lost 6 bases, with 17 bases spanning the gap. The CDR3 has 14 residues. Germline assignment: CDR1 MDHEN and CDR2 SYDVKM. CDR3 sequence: CASRGGLARAEAFF. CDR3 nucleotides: TGTGCCAGCAGAGGGGGACTAGCTCGCGCTGAAGCTTTCTTT.

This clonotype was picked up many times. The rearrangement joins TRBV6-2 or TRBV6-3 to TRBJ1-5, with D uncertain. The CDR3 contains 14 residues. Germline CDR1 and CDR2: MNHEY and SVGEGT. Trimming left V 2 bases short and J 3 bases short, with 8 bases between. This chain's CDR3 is CASSYGRTNQPQHF. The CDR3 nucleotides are TGTGCCAGCAGTTACGGACGGACCAATCAGCCCCAGCATTTT.

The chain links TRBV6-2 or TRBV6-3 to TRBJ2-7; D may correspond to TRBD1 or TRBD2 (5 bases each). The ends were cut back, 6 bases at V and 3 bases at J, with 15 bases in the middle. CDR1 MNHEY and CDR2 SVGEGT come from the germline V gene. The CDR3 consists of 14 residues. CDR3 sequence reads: CASSYERDLYEQYF. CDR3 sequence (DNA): TGTGCCAGCAGCTACGAGAGGGACCTCTACGAGCAGTACTTC.

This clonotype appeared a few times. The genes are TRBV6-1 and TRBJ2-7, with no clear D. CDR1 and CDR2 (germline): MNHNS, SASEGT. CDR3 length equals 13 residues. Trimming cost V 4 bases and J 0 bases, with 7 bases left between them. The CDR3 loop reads CASSVYSSYEQYF. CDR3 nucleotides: TGTGCCAGCAGTGTGTACAGCTCCTACGAGCAGTACTTC.

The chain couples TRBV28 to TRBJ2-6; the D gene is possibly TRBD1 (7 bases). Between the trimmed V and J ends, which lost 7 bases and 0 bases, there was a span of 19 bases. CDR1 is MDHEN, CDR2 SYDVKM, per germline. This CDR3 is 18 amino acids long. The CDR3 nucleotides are TGTGCCAGCACATCTCTAGACAGGGACTTCTCTGGGGCCAACGTCCTGACTTTC. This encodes CASTSLDRDFSGANVLTF.

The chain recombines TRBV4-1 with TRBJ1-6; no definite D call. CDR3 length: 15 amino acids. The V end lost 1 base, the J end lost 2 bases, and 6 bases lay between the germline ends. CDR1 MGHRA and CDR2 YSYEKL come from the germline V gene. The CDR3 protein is CASSQARAYNSPLHF. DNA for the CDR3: TGCGCCAGCAGCCAAGCTCGCGCCTATAATTCACCCCTCCACTTT.

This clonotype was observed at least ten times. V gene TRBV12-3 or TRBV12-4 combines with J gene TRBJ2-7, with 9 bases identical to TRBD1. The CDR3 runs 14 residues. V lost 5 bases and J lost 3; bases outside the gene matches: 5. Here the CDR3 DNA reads TGTGCCAGCAGTCGCCGGACAGGGGTCTACGAGCAGTACTTC. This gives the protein CASSRRTGVYEQYF.

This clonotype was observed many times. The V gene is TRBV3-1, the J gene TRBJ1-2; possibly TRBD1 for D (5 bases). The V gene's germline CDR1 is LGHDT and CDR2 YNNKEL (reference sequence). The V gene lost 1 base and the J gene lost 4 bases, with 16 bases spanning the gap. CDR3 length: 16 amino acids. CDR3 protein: CASSQGRRAGSYGYTF. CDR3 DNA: TGTGCCAGCAGCCAAGGACGCAGGGCCGGCAGCTATGGCTACACCTTC.

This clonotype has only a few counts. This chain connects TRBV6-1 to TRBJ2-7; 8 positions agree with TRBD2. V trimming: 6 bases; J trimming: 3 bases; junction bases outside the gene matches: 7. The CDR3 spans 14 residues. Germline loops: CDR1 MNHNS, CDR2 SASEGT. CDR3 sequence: CASRAGTSRYEQYF. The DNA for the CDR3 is TGTGCCAGCAGGGCCGGGACTAGTCGCTACGAGCAGTACTTC.

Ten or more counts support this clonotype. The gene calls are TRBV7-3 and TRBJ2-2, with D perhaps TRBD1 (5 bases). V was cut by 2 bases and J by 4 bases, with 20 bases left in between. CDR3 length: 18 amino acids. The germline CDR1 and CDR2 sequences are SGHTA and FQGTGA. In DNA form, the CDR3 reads TGTGCCAGCAGCTTACGTTCCGGACACCGAGAACGCACCGGGGAGCTGTTTTTT. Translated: CASSLRSGHRERTGELFF.

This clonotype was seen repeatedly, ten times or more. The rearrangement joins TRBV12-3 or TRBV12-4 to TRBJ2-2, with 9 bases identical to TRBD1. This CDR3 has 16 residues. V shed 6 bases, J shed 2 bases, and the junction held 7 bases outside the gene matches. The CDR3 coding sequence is TGTGCCAGCAGCAGAAACAGGGGGCGAAACACCGGGGAGCTGTTTTTT. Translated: CASSRNRGRNTGELFF.

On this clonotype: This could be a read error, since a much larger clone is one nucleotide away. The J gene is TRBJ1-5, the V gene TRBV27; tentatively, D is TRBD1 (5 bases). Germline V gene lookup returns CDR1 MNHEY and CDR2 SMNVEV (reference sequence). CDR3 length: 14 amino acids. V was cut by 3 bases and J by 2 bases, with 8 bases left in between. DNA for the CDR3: TGTGCCAGCAGTTTTCAGGGTGGCAATCAGCCCCAGCATTTT. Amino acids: CASSFQGGNQPQHF.

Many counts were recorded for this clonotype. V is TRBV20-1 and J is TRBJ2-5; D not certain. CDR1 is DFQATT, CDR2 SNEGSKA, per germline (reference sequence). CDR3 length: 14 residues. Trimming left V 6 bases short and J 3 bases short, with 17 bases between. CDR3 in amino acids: CSAIPTDVEETQYF. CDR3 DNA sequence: TGCAGTGCCATACCGACGGACGTGGAAGAGACCCAGTACTTC.

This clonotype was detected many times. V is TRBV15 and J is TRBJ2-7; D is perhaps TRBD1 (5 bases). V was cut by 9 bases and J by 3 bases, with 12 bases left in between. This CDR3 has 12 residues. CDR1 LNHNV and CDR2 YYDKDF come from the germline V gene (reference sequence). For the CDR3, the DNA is TGTGCCACAGCCTCAGACAGCTACGAGCAGTACTTC. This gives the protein CATASDSYEQYF.

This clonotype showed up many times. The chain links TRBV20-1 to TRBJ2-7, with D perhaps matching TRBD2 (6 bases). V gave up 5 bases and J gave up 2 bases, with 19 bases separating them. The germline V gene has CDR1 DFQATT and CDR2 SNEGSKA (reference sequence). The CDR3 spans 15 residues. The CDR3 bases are TGCAGTGCTGGATCTGGGGCTAGCGCGACCTACGAGCAGTACTTC. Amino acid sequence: CSAGSGASATYEQYF.

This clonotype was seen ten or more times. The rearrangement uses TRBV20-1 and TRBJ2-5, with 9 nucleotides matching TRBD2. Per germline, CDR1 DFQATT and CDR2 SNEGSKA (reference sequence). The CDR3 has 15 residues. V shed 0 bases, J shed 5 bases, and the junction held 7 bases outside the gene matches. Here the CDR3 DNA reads TGCAGTGCTAGAGATGTGATAGCGGGAGTTGAGACCCAGTACTTC. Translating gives CSARDVIAGVETQYF.

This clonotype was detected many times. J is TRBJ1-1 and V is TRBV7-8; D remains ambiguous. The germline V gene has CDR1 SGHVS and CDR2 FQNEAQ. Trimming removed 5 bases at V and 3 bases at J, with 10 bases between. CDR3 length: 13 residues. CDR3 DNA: TGTGCCAGCAGCGAACACAGCTACACTGAAGCTTTCTTT. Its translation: CASSEHSYTEAFF.

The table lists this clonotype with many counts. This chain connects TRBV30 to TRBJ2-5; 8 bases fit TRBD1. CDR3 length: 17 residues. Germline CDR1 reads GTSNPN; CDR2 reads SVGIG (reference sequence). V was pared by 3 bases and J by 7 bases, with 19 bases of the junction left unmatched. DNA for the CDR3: TGTGCCTGGAGACCTGCCGGGACAGGAGGGACCTGGGGGACCCAGTACTTC. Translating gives CAWRPAGTGGTWGTQYF.